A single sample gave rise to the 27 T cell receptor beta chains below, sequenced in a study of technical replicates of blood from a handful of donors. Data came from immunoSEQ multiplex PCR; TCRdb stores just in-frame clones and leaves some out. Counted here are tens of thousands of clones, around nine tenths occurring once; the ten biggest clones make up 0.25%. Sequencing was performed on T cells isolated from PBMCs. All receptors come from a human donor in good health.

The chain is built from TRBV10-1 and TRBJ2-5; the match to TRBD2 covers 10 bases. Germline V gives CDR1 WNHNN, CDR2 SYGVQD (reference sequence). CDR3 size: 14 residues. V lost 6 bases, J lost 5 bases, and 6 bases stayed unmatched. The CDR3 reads CASSLAGAGETQYF. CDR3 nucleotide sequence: TGCGCCAGCAGCCTAGCGGGAGCTGGTGAGACCCAGTACTTC.

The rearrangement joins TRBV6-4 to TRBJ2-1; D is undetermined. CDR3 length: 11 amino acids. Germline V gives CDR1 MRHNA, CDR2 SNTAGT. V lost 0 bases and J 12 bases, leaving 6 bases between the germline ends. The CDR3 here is CASSDSPGQFF. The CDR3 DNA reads TGTGCCAGCAGTGACTCGCCGGGGCAGTTCTTC.

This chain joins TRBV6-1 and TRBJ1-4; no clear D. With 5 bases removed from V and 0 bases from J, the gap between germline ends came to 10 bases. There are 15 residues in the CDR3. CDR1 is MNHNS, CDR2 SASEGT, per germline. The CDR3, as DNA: TGTGCCAGCAGTCTCCCGGTCACAACTAATGAAAAACTGTTTTTT. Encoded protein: CASSLPVTTNEKLFF.

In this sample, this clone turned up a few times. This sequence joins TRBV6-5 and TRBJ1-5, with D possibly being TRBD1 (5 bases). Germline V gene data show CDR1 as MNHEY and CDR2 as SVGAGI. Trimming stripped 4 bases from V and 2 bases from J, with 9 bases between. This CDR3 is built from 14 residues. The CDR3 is CASSSRQRNQPQHF. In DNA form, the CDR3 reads TGTGCCAGCAGTTCCCGACAGCGCAATCAGCCCCAGCATTTT.

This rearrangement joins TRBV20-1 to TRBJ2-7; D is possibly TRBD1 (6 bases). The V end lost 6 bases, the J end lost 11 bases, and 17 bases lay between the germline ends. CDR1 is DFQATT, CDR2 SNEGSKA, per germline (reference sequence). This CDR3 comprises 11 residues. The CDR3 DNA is TGCAGTGCGGCGCAAGGGGGTCTTGAGTACTTC. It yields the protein CSAAQGGLEYF.

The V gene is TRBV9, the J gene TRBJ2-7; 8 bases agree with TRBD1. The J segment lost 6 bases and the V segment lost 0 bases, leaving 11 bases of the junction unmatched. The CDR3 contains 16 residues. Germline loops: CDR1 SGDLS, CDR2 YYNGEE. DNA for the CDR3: TGTGCCAGCAGCGTAGAACAGGGGGTCGCATGGGGCGAGCAGTACTTC. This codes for CASSVEQGVAWGEQYF.

CDR3 nucleotide sequence: TGTGCCTGGAGTGGACAGGCCTACGAGCAGTACTTC. This codes for CAWSGQAYEQYF. The chain has TRBV30 and TRBJ2-7; possibly TRBD1 for D (6 bases). Germline V CDR1 and CDR2: GTSNPN, SVGIG (reference sequence). This CDR3 has 12 amino acids. Trimming removed 1 base at V and 2 bases at J, with 6 bases between.

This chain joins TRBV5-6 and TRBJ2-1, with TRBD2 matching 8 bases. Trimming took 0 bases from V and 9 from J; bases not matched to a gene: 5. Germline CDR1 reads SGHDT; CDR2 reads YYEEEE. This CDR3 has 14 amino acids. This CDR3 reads CASSLVRGGGEQFF. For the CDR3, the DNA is TGTGCCAGCAGCTTGGTTCGGGGGGGCGGTGAGCAGTTCTTC.

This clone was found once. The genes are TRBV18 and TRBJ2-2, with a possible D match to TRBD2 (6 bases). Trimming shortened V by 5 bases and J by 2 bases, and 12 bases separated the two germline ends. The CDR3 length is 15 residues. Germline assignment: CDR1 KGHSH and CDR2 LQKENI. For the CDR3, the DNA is TGTGCCAGCTCAGACCGGGGGTCTAACACCGGGGAGCTGTTTTTT. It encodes CASSDRGSNTGELFF.

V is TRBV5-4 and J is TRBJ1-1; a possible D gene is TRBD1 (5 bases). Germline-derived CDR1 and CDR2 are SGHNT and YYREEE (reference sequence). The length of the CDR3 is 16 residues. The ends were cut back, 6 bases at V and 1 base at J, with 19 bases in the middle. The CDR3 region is CASTSPGGRGNTEAFF. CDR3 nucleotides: TGTGCCAGCACCTCTCCGGGGGGACGGGGGAACACTGAAGCTTTCTTT. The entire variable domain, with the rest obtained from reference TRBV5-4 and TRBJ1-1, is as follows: ETGVTQSPTHLIKTRGQQVTLRCSSQSGHNTVSWYQQALGQGPQFIFQYYREEENGRGNFPPRFSGLQFPNYSSELNVNALELDDSALYLCASTSPGGRGNTEAFFGQGTRLTVV.

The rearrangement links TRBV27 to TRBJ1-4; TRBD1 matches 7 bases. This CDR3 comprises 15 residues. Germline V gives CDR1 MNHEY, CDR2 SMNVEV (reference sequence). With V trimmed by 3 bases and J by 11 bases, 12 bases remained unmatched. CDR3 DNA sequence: TGTGCCAGCAGTTTCGGTACAGGGGCGCAGGGGAAACTGTTTTTT. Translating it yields CASSFGTGAQGKLFF.

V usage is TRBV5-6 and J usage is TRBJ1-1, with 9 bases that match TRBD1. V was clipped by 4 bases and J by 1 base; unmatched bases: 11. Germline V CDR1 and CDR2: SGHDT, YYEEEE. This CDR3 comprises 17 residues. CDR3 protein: CASSPSVWGQGNTEAFF. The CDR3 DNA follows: TGTGCCAGCAGCCCCTCGGTTTGGGGACAGGGGAACACTGAAGCTTTCTTT.

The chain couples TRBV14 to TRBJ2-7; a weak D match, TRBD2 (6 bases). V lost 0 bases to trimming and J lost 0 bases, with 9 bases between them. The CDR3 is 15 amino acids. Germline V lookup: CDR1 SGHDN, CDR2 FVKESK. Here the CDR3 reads CASSQEVGGSYEQYF. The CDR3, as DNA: TGTGCCAGCAGCCAAGAAGTGGGGGGCTCCTACGAGCAGTACTTC.

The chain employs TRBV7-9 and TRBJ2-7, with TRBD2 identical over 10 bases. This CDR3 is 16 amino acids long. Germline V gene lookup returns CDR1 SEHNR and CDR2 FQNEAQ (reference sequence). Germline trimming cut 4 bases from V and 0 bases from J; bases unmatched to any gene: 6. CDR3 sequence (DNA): TGTGCCAGCAGCTCCCGCGGGACTAGCGACTCCTACGAGCAGTACTTC. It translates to CASSSRGTSDSYEQYF.

The CDR3 DNA reads as TGTGCCAGTAGTATAGCAGGGGGAAATTCACCCCTCCACTTT. Its translation: CASSIAGGNSPLHF. The genes are TRBV19 and TRBJ1-6, with 7 bases aligning to TRBD1. Germline V gene data show CDR1 as LNHDA and CDR2 as SQIVND (reference sequence). The CDR3 length is 14 residues. After removal of 1 base from V and 7 bases from J, the junction contained 1 base not matched to a gene.

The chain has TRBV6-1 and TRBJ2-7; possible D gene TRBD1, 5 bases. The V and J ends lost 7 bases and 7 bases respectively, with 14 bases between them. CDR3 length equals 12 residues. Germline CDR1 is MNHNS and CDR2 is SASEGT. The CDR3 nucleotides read TGTGCCAGCAACCGCCAGGGTTTTGAGCAGTACTTC. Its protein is CASNRQGFEQYF.

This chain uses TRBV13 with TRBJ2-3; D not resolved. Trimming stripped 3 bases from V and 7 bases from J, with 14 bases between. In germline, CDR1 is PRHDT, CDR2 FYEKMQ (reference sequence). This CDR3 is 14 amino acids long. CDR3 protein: CASSFGYGPNTQYF. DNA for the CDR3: TGTGCCAGCAGCTTCGGGTATGGTCCAAATACGCAGTATTTT.

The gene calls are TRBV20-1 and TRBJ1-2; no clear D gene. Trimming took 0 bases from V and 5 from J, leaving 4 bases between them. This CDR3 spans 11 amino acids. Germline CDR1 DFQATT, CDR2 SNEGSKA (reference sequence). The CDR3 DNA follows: TGCAGTGCTAGAGATTCGTATGGCTACACCTTC. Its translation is CSARDSYGYTF.

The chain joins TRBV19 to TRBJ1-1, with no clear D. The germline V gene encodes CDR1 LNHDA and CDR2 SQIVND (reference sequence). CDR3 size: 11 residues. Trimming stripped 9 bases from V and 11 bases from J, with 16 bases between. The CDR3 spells CASKFYEAAFF. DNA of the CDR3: TGTGCCAGCAAGTTCTACGAGGCTGCTTTCTTT.

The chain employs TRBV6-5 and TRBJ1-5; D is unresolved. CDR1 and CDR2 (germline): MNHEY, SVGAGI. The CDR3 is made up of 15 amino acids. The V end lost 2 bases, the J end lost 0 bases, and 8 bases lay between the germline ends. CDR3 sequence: CASSYNSNSNQPQHF. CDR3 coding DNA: TGTGCCAGCAGTTACAACAGCAATAGCAATCAGCCCCAGCATTTT.

The CDR3 reads CASSIQGANTGELFF. Here the CDR3 DNA reads TGTGCCAGCAGCATACAGGGGGCCAACACCGGGGAGCTGTTTTTT. J is TRBJ2-2 and V is TRBV11-2, with TRBD1 matching over 9 bases. Germline V lookup: CDR1 SGHAT, CDR2 FQNNGV. V trimming: 5 bases; J trimming: 2 bases; junction bases outside the gene matches: 3. The CDR3 is made up of 15 amino acids. Full variable domain (outside the CDR3, taken from reference TRBV11-2 and TRBJ2-2): EAGVAQSPRYKIIEKRQSVAFWCNPISGHATLYWYQQILGQGPKLLIQFQNNGVVDDSQLPKDRFSAERLKGVDSTLKIQPAKLEDSAVYLCASSIQGANTGELFFGEGSRLTVL.

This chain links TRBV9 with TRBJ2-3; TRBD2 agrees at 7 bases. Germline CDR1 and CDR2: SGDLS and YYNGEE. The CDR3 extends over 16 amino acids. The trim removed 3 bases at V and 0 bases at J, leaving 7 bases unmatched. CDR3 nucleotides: TGTGCCAGCAGCGGAATAGCGGGCGCCAGCACAGATACGCAGTATTTT. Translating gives CASSGIAGASTDTQYF.

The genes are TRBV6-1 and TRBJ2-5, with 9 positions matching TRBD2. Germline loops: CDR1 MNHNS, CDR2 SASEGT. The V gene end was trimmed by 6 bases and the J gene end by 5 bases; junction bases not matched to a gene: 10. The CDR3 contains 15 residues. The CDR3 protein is CASSPSGTAQETQYF. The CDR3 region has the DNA TGTGCCAGCAGCCCTAGCGGGACGGCGCAGGAGACCCAGTACTTC.

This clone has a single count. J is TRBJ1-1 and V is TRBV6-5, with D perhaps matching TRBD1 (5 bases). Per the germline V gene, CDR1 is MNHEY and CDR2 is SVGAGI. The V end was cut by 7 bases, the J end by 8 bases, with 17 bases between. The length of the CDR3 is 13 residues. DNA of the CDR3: TGTGCCAGCACAAAATGGGGGGGGATAGAAGCTTTCTTT. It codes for CASTKWGGIEAFF.

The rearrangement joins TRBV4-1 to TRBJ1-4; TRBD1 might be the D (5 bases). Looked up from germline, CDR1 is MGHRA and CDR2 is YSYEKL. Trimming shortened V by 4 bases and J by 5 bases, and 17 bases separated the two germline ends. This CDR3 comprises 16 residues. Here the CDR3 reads CASSPLLGLDNEKLFF. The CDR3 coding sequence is TGCGCCAGCAGCCCCCTATTGGGACTTGACAATGAAAAACTGTTTTTT.

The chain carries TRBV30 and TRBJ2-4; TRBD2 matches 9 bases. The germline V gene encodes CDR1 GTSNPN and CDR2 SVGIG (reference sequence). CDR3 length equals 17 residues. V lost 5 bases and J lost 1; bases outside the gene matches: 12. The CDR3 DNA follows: TGTGCCTGGGGCCCATTAGCGGGGGAGATGGCCAAAAACATTCAGTACTTC. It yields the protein CAWGPLAGEMAKNIQYF.

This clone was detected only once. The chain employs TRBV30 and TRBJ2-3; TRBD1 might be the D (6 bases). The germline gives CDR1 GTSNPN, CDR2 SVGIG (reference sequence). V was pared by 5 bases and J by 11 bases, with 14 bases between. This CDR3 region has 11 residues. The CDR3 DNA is TGTGCCTGGCGGACAGCCCGGGGGCAGTATTTT. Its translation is CAWRTARGQYF.